This T cell receptor beta chain was recovered during a study of T-cell memory formation after mild COVID-19. Overall study: Across donors, TCR clusters were largely donor specific. Notes on the study in general: Specificity for SARS-CoV-2 was not confirmed among the second-wave clones peaking on day 37. CD4/CD8 balance held among clones contracting day 15 to 85, and later expanders leaned CD4+.

Notes on this clonotype: Its antigen is not identified.

TCRdb re-analysed the 5' RACE reads in MiXCR, keeping a single row per CDR3 protein. The sample records 400,000 or so distinct CDR3 sequences, 15% to 25% being singletons. The CDR3 spans 19 residues. Trimming took off 1 base at V and 0 bases at J, with 16 bases between the two ends. Per the germline V gene, CDR1 is SGHVS and CDR2 is FNYEAQ. Sequenced: PBMCs or a T cell subset sorted from them (not recorded which). The rearrangement uses TRBV7-6 and TRBJ2-6; D is undetermined. The sequence was collected from an adult woman who had mild COVID-19 (a few samples of this study predate the infection). Cell type and time point are not known. Here the CDR3 DNA reads TGTGCCAGCAGCTTAGTTGTCCTGGCGGACCCCTCTGGGGCCAACGTCCTGACTTTC. Protein sequence: CASSLVVLADPSGANVLTF.